This is a list of T cell receptor beta chains from one sample in a study of cytomegalovirus exposure and HLA in healthy donors. The table came from immunoSEQ multiplex PCR; TCRdb's copy has only in-frame clones and leaves some out. The sample consists of over 100,000 clones, 65% to 80% of them appearing once. The sequenced sample was PBMCs. Receptors originate from a male donor in good health and CMV-seropositive. Each CDR3 is given without its conserved first and last residue.

v_call: TRBV6-6
j_call: TRBJ2-3
cdr3_length: 14
cdr3_aa: ASSYSRGRGTDTQY

v_call: TRBV7-2
j_call: TRBJ1-1
cdr3_length: 11
cdr3_aa: ASSLVDTVEAF

v_call: TRBV27
j_call: TRBJ2-2
cdr3_length: 14
cdr3_aa: ASSLLLAGDTGELF

v_call: TRBV6-5
j_call: TRBJ1-3
cdr3_length: 11
cdr3_aa: ASSYRTGNTIY

v_call: TRBV19
j_call: TRBJ2-4
cdr3_length: 15
cdr3_aa: ASSTGQGAGNKNIQY

v_call: TRBV7-7
j_call: TRBJ2-3
cdr3_length: 15
cdr3_aa: ASSLVAGASSPSTQY

v_call: TRBV7-6
j_call: TRBJ2-1
cdr3_length: 12
cdr3_aa: ASKLNLAVDEQF

v_call: TRBV11-2
j_call: TRBJ1-4
cdr3_length: 13
cdr3_aa: ASSLQTSTNEKLF

v_call: TRBV5-4
j_call: TRBJ2-3
cdr3_length: 12
cdr3_aa: ASKPSGSTDTQY

v_call: TRBV19
j_call: TRBJ2-3
cdr3_length: 12
cdr3_aa: ASKLAGDTDTQY

v_call: TRBV25-1
j_call: TRBJ2-7
cdr3_length: 14
cdr3_aa: ASSEQLTTGTYEQY

v_call: TRBV5-1
j_call: TRBJ2-7
cdr3_length: 13
cdr3_aa: ASSFTSGSFYEQY

v_call: TRBV5-1
j_call: TRBJ2-1
cdr3_length: 15
cdr3_aa: ASSLVSGRRVGNEQF

v_call: TRBV29-1
j_call: TRBJ2-3
cdr3_length: 11
cdr3_aa: SARLPGTDTQY

v_call: TRBV15
j_call: TRBJ2-7
cdr3_length: 14
cdr3_aa: ATSPALAGGYQEQY

v_call: TRBV5-6
j_call: TRBJ2-7
cdr3_length: 12
cdr3_aa: ASSRILGGSEQY

v_call: TRBV5-4
j_call: TRBJ2-5
cdr3_length: 12
cdr3_aa: ASSLRGGHETQY

v_call: TRBV5-3
j_call: TRBJ1-2
cdr3_length: 12
cdr3_aa: ARSLGRGIHGYT

v_call: TRBV29-1
j_call: TRBJ2-2
cdr3_length: 11
cdr3_aa: SVRFTGTGELF

v_call: TRBV2
j_call: TRBJ2-7
cdr3_length: 11
cdr3_aa: ASSDDSTTEQY

v_call: TRBV19
j_call: TRBJ1-5
cdr3_length: 12
cdr3_aa: ASSINRGNQPQH

v_call: TRBV7-9
j_call: TRBJ1-4
cdr3_length: 13
cdr3_aa: ASSLRDRGNEKLF

v_call: TRBV28
j_call: TRBJ2-3
cdr3_length: 10
cdr3_aa: ASSLRLGAQY

v_call: TRBV10-3
j_call: TRBJ1-2
cdr3_length: 14
cdr3_aa: AISGTGGNFNYGYT

v_call: TRBV10-3
j_call: TRBJ1-2
cdr3_length: 14
cdr3_aa: AISESSAGGTYGYT

v_call: TRBV28
j_call: TRBJ1-5
cdr3_length: 13
cdr3_aa: ASSTGGRGVQPQH

v_call: TRBV28
j_call: TRBJ1-5
cdr3_length: 14
cdr3_aa: ASSLLSGGNNQPQH

v_call: TRBV6-5
j_call: TRBJ2-3
cdr3_length: 11
cdr3_aa: ASRTMSTDTQY

v_call: TRBV4-1
j_call: TRBJ2-7
cdr3_length: 12
cdr3_aa: ASSQVWPSYEQY

v_call: TRBV29-1
j_call: TRBJ2-1
cdr3_length: 13
cdr3_aa: SVAPLAGDYNEQF

v_call: TRBV7-3
j_call: TRBJ2-7
cdr3_length: 13
cdr3_aa: ASSLNPTGGYEQY